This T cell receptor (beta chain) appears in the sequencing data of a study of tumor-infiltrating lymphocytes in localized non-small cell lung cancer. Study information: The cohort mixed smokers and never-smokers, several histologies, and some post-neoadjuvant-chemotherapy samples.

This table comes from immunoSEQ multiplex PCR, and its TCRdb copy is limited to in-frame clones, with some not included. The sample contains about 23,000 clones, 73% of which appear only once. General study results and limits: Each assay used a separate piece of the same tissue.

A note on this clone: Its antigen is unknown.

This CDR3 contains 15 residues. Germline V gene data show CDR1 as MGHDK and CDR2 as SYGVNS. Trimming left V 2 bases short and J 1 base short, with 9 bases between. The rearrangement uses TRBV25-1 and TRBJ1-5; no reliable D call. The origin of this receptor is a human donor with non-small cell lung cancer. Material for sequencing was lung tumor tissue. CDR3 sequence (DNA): TGTGCCAGCAGTGAAGTAAGGGTCAGCAATCAGCCCCAGCATTTT. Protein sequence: CASSEVRVSNQPQHF.